Reported below is one TCR beta chain. The CDR3 has 16 residues. The germline CDR1 and CDR2 sequences are KGHSH and LQKENI. Germline trimming cut 3 bases from V and 0 bases from J; bases unmatched to any gene: 6. This sample is part of a study of blood T cell repertoires in COVID-19. Overall study context: Both acute and convalescent COVID-19 samples were obtained from the United States, Italy and Spain. T cells, B-cell-depleted T cells, or PBMCs provided the cDNA or gDNA that served as material.

Original data processing: Reference gene primer amplification yielded estimated nucleated cell counts. Sequenced by immunoSEQ multiplex PCR; TCRdb stores in-frame clones only, minus some. V, J and clone size are taken as reported in that table, and D and trimming were inferred from the DNA itself. Of 130,000 to 150,000 clones listed, over 80% are singletons. V usage is TRBV18 and J usage is TRBJ2-7, with TRBD1 identical over 9 bases. Input material: peripheral blood. This TCR was recovered from a woman between 50 and 59 years old with acute or convalescent COVID-19. Here the CDR3 DNA reads TGTGCCAGCTCACCTGACGGGACAGGGCGCTCCTACGAGCAGTACTTC. It yields the protein CASSPDGTGRSYEQYF.